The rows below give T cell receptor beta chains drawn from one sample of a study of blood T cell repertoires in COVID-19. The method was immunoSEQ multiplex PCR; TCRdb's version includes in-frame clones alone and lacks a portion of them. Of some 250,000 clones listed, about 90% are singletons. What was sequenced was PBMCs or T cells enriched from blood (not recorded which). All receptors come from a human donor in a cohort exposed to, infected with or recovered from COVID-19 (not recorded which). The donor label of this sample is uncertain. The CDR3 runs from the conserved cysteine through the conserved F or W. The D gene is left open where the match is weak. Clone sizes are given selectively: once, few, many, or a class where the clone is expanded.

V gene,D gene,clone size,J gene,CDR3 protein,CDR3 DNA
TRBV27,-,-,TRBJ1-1,CASSLTYAAEAFF,TGTGCCAGCAGTTTAACATATGCGGCTGAAGCTTTCTTT
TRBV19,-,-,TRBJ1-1,CASSIGGPAEAFF,TGTGCCAGTAGTATAGGGGGGCCAGCTGAAGCTTTCTTT
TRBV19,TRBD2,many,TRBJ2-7,CASSERDRAGYEQYF,TGTGCCAGTAGTGAGCGGGACCGAGCTGGCTACGAGCAGTACTTC
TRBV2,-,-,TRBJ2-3,CASSEVEGYTQYF,TGTGCCAGCAGTGAAGTAGAGGGCTATACGCAGTATTTT
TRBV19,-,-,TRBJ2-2,CASSTGANTGELFF,TGTGCCAGCTCGACAGGTGCGAACACCGGGGAGCTGTTTTTT
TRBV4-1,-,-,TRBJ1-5,CASSQETDQPQHF,TGCGCCAGCAGCCAAGAGACAGATCAGCCCCAGCATTTT
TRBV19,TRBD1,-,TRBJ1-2,CASSTLGQDYGYTF,TGTGCCAGTAGTACACTTGGACAGGACTATGGCTACACCTTC
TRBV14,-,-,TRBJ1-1,CASSQRQGTLNTEAFF,TGTGCCAGCAGCCAACGGCAGGGGACCCTGAACACTGAAGCTTTCTTT
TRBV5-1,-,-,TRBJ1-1,CASSLGPANAEAFF,TGCGCCAGCAGCCTAGGTCCCGCGAACGCTGAAGCTTTCTTT
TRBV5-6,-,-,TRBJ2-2,CASSRVGQGGTGELFF,TGTGCCAGCAGTCGAGTCGGCCAGGGAGGCACCGGGGAGCTGTTTTTT
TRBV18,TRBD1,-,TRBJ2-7,CASSPAPPDGTGVLRGQYF,TGTGCCAGCTCACCGGCCCCCCCAGACGGGACAGGGGTCTTACGAGGGCAGTACTTC
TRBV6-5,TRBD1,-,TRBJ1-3,CASSTSGGGNTIYF,TGTGCCAGCTCCACGTCAGGGGGTGGAAACACCATATATTTT
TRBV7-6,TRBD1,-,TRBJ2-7,CASSLDRGPGEQYF,TGTGCCAGCAGCCTCGACAGGGGTCCGGGGGAGCAGTACTTC
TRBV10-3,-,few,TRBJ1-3,CATHSGSVEPRRNTIYF,TGTGCCACCCACAGCGGGTCAGTGGAGCCAAGAAGAAACACCATATATTTT
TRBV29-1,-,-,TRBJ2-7,CSVVIQGYEQYF,TGCAGCGTTGTTATTCAGGGATACGAGCAGTACTTC
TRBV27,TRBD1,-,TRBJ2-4,CASSLSGTGGNIQYF,TGTGCCAGCAGTTTGTCCGGGACAGGGGGGAACATTCAGTACTTC
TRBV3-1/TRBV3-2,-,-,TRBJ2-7,CASSQGDGYEQYF,TGTGCCAGCAGCCAAGGAGATGGCTACGAGCAGTACTTC
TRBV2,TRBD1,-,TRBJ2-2,CASSEVARGLNTGELFF,TGTGCCAGCAGTGAAGTTGCGAGGGGGCTCAACACCGGGGAGCTGTTTTTT
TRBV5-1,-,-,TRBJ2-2,CASSLPGGGQTGELFF,TGCGCCAGCAGCTTGCCAGGTGGCGGGCAGACCGGGGAGCTGTTTTTT
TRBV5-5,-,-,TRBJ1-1,CASSLSIGTEAFF,TGTGCCAGCAGCTTGTCTATTGGCACTGAAGCTTTCTTT
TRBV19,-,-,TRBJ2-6,CASNPRQTSGANVLTF,TGTGCCAGTAACCCAAGACAGACTTCTGGGGCCAACGTCCTGACTTTC
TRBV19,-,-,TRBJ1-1,CASSTGEQTVPDEAFF,TGTGCCAGTAGTACAGGGGAACAGACTGTTCCCGATGAAGCTTTCTTT
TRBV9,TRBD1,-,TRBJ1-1,CASSPGQGYTEAFF,TGTGCCAGCAGCCCTGGACAGGGGTACACTGAAGCTTTCTTT
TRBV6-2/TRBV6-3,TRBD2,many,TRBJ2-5,CASSPLYDSWTSGGAQETQYF,TGTGCCAGCAGTCCGCTATATGATTCTTGGACTAGCGGGGGGGCGCAAGAGACCCAGTACTTC
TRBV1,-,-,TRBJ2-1,CTSSQDPAAVGGGPHEQFF,TGCACCAGCAGCCAAGATCCCGCGGCGGTAGGGGGGGGTCCCCATGAGCAGTTCTTC
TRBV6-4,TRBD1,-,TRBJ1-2,CASSLTGQGYGYTF,TGTGCCAGCAGCCTCACGGGACAGGGATATGGCTACACCTTC
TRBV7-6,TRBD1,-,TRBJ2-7,CASSARPGQASSSYEQYF,TGTGCCAGCAGCGCTCGCCCGGGACAGGCCTCGAGCTCCTACGAGCAGTACTTC
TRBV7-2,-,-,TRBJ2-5,CASSYPPWSQETQYF,TGTGCCAGCAGCTACCCCCCGTGGAGCCAAGAGACCCAGTACTTC
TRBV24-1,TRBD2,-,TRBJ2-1,CATSDLPSGGAGEQFF,TGTGCCACCAGTGATTTGCCTAGCGGGGGGGCGGGTGAGCAGTTCTTC
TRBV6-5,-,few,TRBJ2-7,CASSYSTGDYEQYF,TGTGCCAGCAGTTACTCGACGGGGGACTACGAGCAGTACTTC
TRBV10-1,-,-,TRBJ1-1,CASNLGAKNTEAFF,TGCGCCAGCAATCTTGGGGCCAAGAACACTGAAGCTTTCTTT
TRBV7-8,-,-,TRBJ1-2,CASSLGRLTYNYGYTF,TGTGCCAGCAGCTTAGGGCGGCTAACATATAACTATGGCTACACCTTC
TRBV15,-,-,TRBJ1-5,CATSTWTVNQPQHF,TGTGCCACCAGCACATGGACAGTTAATCAGCCCCAGCATTTT
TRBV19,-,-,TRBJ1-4,CASGPRTGNEKLFF,TGTGCGAGTGGGCCCCGGACTGGTAATGAAAAACTGTTTTTT
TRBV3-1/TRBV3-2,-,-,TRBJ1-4,CASSLGHQNEKLFF,TGTGCCAGCAGCCTCGGACATCAAAATGAAAAACTGTTTTTT